This entry is about one T cell receptor beta chain. With 3 bases removed from V and 8 bases from J, the gap between germline ends came to 2 bases. The CDR3 runs 10 residues. Germline V gives CDR1 SGHTA, CDR2 FQGTGA. Per the original methods: Estimation of nucleated cell counts was performed using reference gene primer amplification. TCRdb's table, derived via immunoSEQ multiplex PCR, lists solely in-frame clones and lacks some. V, J and clone size reflect that table, while D and trimming were determined from the DNA. Of 190,000 or so clones in the sample, around nine tenths are singletons; the top ten hold 6.2%. The sample belongs to a study of blood T cell repertoires in COVID-19. On the study more broadly: Donors in the United States, Italy and Spain gave samples during acute or convalescent COVID-19. The cDNA or gDNA used as material had been derived from T cells, B-cell-depleted T cells, or PBMCs.

The sample comprised peripheral blood. V and J are TRBV7-3 and TRBJ1-3, with D unresolved. This TCR was sampled from a man between 60 and 70 years old who had recovered from COVID-19. CDR3 nucleotides: TGTGCCAGCAGCTTCTACACCATATATTTT. As protein: CASSFYTIYF. Drawing the rest from reference TRBV7-3 and TRBJ1-3, the complete variable domain is GAGVSQTPSNKVTEKGKYVELRCDPISGHTALYWYRQSLGQGPEFLIYFQGTGAADDSGLPNDRFFAVRPEGSVSTLKIQRTERGDSAVYLCASSFYTIYFGEGSWLTVV.